The T cell receptor (beta chain) under discussion was sequenced for a study of blood T cell repertoires in COVID-19. Study summary: Spain, Italy and the United States supplied samples that represented acute and convalescent COVID-19. Nucleic acid was either cDNA or gDNA, and it came from T cells, B-cell-depleted T cells, or PBMCs.

The CDR3 runs 15 residues. Germline CDR1 and CDR2: LGHNA and YNFKEQ. Trimming took 3 bases from V and 6 from J, leaving 17 bases between them. Authors' analysis steps: Nucleated cell number was recorded as an estimate derived from reference gene primer amplification. The assay was immunoSEQ multiplex PCR, and TCRdb's table has in-frame clones only and misses some. The DNA gave D and trimming, while V, J and clone size come from that table. Altogether approximately 240,000 clones are present, around nine tenths being singletons, with the ten largest covering 2.1%. Sequenced sample: peripheral blood. The rearrangement joins TRBV4-2 to TRBJ1-2; D is undetermined. The sequence was obtained from a middle-aged woman who had recovered from COVID-19. CDR3 protein: CASSQAGSEVHGYTF. DNA of the CDR3: TGTGCCAGCAGCCAGGCGGGGTCGGAGGTGCATGGCTACACCTTC.